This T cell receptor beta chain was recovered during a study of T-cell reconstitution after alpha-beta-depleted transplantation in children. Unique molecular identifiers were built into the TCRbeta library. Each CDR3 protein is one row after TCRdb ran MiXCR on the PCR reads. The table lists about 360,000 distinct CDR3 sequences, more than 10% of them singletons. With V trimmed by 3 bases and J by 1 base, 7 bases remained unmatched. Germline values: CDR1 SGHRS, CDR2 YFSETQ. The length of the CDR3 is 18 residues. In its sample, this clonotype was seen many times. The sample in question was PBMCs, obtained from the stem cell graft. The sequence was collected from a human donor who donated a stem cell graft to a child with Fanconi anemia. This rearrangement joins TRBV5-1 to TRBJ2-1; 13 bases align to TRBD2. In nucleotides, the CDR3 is TGCGCCAGCAGCTGGTTAACTAGCGGGGGGGCTTCCTACAATGAGCAGTTCTTC. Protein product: CASSWLTSGGASYNEQFF.